A selection of T cell receptor beta chains follows, all from one sample in a study of T cells after yellow fever vaccination. MiXCR, run by TCRdb on the 5' RACE reads, gives a single entry per CDR3 protein. The sample lists 120,000 to 150,000 distinct CDR3 sequences, roughly 8% occurring once. Here the sequenced sample was CD4+ T cells sorted from PBMCs, taken 5 days after the yellow fever booster vaccination. All receptors derive from a man aged 25 to 40 who received the YFV17D yellow fever vaccine. Both conserved end residues are part of each CDR3. The order of the fields is J gene, clone size, D gene, V gene, CDR3 DNA, CDR3 protein. A D gene is named only where the DNA matches it firmly. Each size is once, few, many or a size class.

>TRBJ2-1|many|.|TRBV20-1
TGCAGTGCTAAGGTTGCGGCTTACAATGAGCAGTTCTTC
CSAKVAAYNEQFF
>TRBJ2-3|many|TRBD2|TRBV7-9
TGTGCCAGCAGGGTTAGCGGGGGAGCCGATACGCAGTATTTT
CASRVSGGADTQYF
>TRBJ2-3|many|.|TRBV30
TGTGCCACAACGCCGAGCACAGATACGCAGTATTTT
CATTPSTDTQYF
>TRBJ2-7|many|.|TRBV28
TGTGCCAGCAGGCAAATCAGGAGGTACGAGCAGTACTTC
CASRQIRRYEQYF
>TRBJ2-1|many|TRBD1|TRBV5-1
TGCGCCAGCAGCTCGGGACAGAACAATGAGCAGTTCTTC
CASSSGQNNEQFF
>TRBJ2-4|many|.|TRBV7-2
TGTGCCAGCAGCTTGGAGGGTTCCAAAAACATTCAGTACTTC
CASSLEGSKNIQYF
>TRBJ2-3|many|.|TRBV29-1
TGCAGCGTTAAAGGATCGAACAGGGGCACAGATACGCAGTATTTT
CSVKGSNRGTDTQYF
>TRBJ2-2|many|.|TRBV7-7
TGTGCTAGCAGCTTATTGGGTAGCGGAAACACCGGGGAGCTGTTTTTT
CASSLLGSGNTGELFF
>TRBJ1-3|many|.|TRBV12-3/TRBV12-4
TGTGCCAGCAGTCGTCGGGGGGGCACTGGAAACACCATATATTTT
CASSRRGGTGNTIYF
>TRBJ2-5|many|TRBD1|TRBV2
TGTGCCAGTGACAGGGTTGGGGAGACCCAGTACTTC
CASDRVGETQYF
>TRBJ2-5|many|TRBD2|TRBV5-5
TGTGCCAGCAGCTCGTCGGGCGGGAGGATGAGAGAGACCCAGTACTTC
CASSSSGGRMRETQYF
>TRBJ2-6|many|.|TRBV28
TGTGCCAGCAGTTTACCGCAGGGACCAAGCTCTGGGGCCAACGTCCTGACTTTC
CASSLPQGPSSGANVLTF
>TRBJ1-2|many|TRBD1|TRBV7-9
TGTGCCAGCCATTCTTCAGGACAGGGGGCTTCTAACTATGGCTACACCTTC
CASHSSGQGASNYGYTF
>TRBJ2-3|many|TRBD2|TRBV9
TGTGCCAGCAGCTCTCGGGGGGATAGGGGTGCAGATACGCAGTATTTT
CASSSRGDRGADTQYF
>TRBJ2-2|many|.|TRBV10-3
TGTGCCGCAGGACGGACGAACACCGGGGAGCTGTTTTTT
CAAGRTNTGELFF
>TRBJ2-5|many|.|TRBV7-2
TGTGCCAGCAACTTGGGCCGGTGGGAGACCCAGTACTTC
CASNLGRWETQYF
>TRBJ2-3|many|.|TRBV7-2
TGTGCCAGCAGTTCTAGGGGCAAAGCAGATACGCAGTATTTT
CASSSRGKADTQYF
>TRBJ2-2|few|TRBD1|TRBV14
TGTGCCAGCAGCCAAACAGGGGGCGCGAACACCGGGGAGCTGTTTTTT
CASSQTGGANTGELFF
>TRBJ2-4|many|.|TRBV4-3
TGCGCCAGCAGCCAAGATCACGTGGAGGCCAAAAACATTCAGTACTTC
CASSQDHVEAKNIQYF
>TRBJ2-2|many|.|TRBV29-1
TGCAGCGCGGTGGTGGGGACCGGGGAGCTGTTTTTT
CSAVVGTGELFF
>TRBJ1-2|many|.|TRBV6-2/TRBV6-3
TGTGCCAGCAGTTACTGGGACGCCTACACCTTC
CASSYWDAYTF
>TRBJ1-5|many|TRBD1|TRBV19
TGTGCCAGTATGGCGACAGGGGGCAATCAGCCCCAGCATTTT
CASMATGGNQPQHF